This TCR beta chain was sequenced for a study of T cell responses to AZD1222 COVID-19 vaccine. General study findings and limits: There were mostly white British donors and more females than males, and clonal diversity was possibly underestimated. Seropositive at baseline were only a handful of AZD1222 recipients.

In the case of this clone: No antigen is known for it.

This CDR3 contains 14 residues. CDR1 and CDR2 (germline): SGHRS, YFSETQ. With 1 base removed from V and 6 bases from J, the gap between germline ends came to 12 bases. The assay was immunoSEQ multiplex PCR, and TCRdb's table has in-frame clones only and misses some. The table includes around 140,000 clones, under 95% detected once. The material sequenced was peripheral blood, taken on day 0 of AZD1222 vaccination. The receptor comes from an adult in good health. V gene TRBV5-1 combines with J gene TRBJ2-3; D possibly corresponds to TRBD2 (6 bases). Written as DNA, the CDR3 is TGCGCCAGCAGCTTGAGGTCCGGGGGTGATACGCAGTATTTT. It codes for CASSLRSGGDTQYF.